These 22 T cell receptor beta chains originate from one sample sequenced in a study of radiotherapy plus CTLA-4 blockade in lung cancer. Sequencing used immunoSEQ multiplex PCR; TCRdb keeps in-frame clones, though not all of them. The repertoire consists of 80,000 to 100,000 clones, with 88% occurring once and the leading ten covering roughly 4.6%. The sample consisted of peripheral blood, taken from a patient treated with radiotherapy plus ipilimumab. These receptor sequences come from a human donor with non-small cell lung cancer that progressed on radiotherapy plus ipilimumab.

Details on this clone: An end of the junction does not agree with germline; a read error may underlie this. The V and J genes are TRBV15 and TRBJ2-7, with 10 bases fitting TRBD2. Looked up from germline, CDR1 is LNHNV and CDR2 is YYDKDF (reference sequence). The CDR3 extends over 17 amino acids. The DNA for the CDR3 is TGTGCCACCAGCAGAGCCCCCCCGGGACTAGCGCCCTACAAGCAGTACTTC. Protein product: CATSRAPPGLAPYKQYF.

A word on this clone: Other nucleotide sequences from this sample produce the same CDR3. V and J are TRBV7-9 and TRBJ1-3, with TRBD1 matching 7 bases. Unmatched junction bases numbered 1, after V lost 1 base and J lost 7 bases. The germline gives CDR1 SEHNR, CDR2 FQNEAQ (reference sequence). The length of the CDR3 is 13 residues. CDR3 loop: CASSLGQGNTIYF. CDR3 DNA: TGTGCCAGCAGCTTAGGACAGGGTAACACCATATATTTT. Together with reference TRBV7-9 and TRBJ1-3, the CDR3 gives the full variable domain: DTGVSQNPRHKITKRGQNVTFRCDPISEHNRLYWYRQTLGQGPEFLTYFQNEAQLEKSRLLSDRFSAERPKGSFSTLEIQRTEQGDSAMYLCASSLGQGNTIYFGEGSWLTVV.

This clone was counted once. J is TRBJ1-1 and V is TRBV5-1; D remains unclear. This CDR3 contains 13 residues. CDR1 SGHRS and CDR2 YFSETQ come from the germline V gene. The V and J ends lost 5 bases and 1 base respectively, with 9 bases between them. CDR3 sequence reads: CASSRTANTEAFF. The CDR3 nucleotides read TGCGCCAGCAGTCGGACGGCGAACACTGAAGCTTTCTTT.

The chain has TRBV14 and TRBJ2-3; 8 nucleotides match TRBD1. Trimming at V came to 7 bases and at J to 1 base, leaving 7 bases not matched to a gene. The CDR3 has 15 amino acids. Germline V lookup: CDR1 SGHDN, CDR2 FVKESK. The CDR3 reads CASTISGGGTDTQYF. The CDR3 DNA is TGTGCCAGCACCATCTCAGGGGGCGGCACAGATACGCAGTATTTT.

The rearrangement uses TRBV5-1 and TRBJ2-5; TRBD1 matches at 8 bases. With the DNA end fitting TRBJ2-7 better, the J assignment may be wrong. The germline gives CDR1 SGHRS, CDR2 YFSETQ. CDR3 length equals 14 residues. The DNA for the CDR3 is TGCGCCAGCAGCATCCGGGACAGGCTCTACGAGCAGTACTTC. Protein sequence: CASSIRDRLYEQYF.

This chain connects TRBV25-1 to TRBJ1-2; possibly TRBD1 for D (5 bases). Trimming took 0 bases from V and 6 from J, leaving 11 bases between them. The CDR3 runs 14 residues. CDR1 is MGHDK, CDR2 SYGVNS, per germline. CDR3 nucleotide sequence: TGTGCCAGCAGTGAATATTCGGGGGGGGATGGCTACACCTTC. This translates into CASSEYSGGDGYTF.

The chain recombines TRBV13 with TRBJ2-7; 11 bases agree with TRBD1. The V gene's germline CDR1 is PRHDT and CDR2 FYEKMQ (reference sequence). This CDR3 is built from 17 residues. Germline trimming cut 3 bases from V and 3 bases from J; bases unmatched to any gene: 10. The DNA of the CDR3 is TGTGCCAGCAGCTTCCAGTCCTACGGGACAGGGGGCTACGAGCAGTACTTC. Residues: CASSFQSYGTGGYEQYF.

The V call is TRBV10-1, the J call TRBJ2-7, with D tentatively TRBD2 (6 bases). Germline values: CDR1 WNHNN, CDR2 SYGVQD (reference sequence). This CDR3 region has 15 residues. Trimming removed 6 bases at V and 4 bases at J, with 19 bases between. The CDR3 DNA reads as TGCGCCAGCAGCCCAGGAGGGTTTCGGGGTTACGAGCAGTACTTC. The encoded protein is CASSPGGFRGYEQYF.

In its sample, this clone was seen a few times. This chain joins TRBV2 and TRBJ2-7, with TRBD2 as a possible D gene (6 bases). The V gene lost 0 bases and the J gene lost 4 bases, with 19 bases spanning the gap. The CDR3 covers 17 residues. The germline CDR1 and CDR2 sequences are SNHLY and FYNNEI. The CDR3 loop is CASSEALGEPRGYEQYF. The CDR3 DNA follows: TGTGCCAGCAGTGAAGCGCTTGGGGAGCCGCGGGGTTACGAGCAGTACTTC.

This clone was counted once. The J gene is TRBJ2-5, the V gene TRBV5-6; D remains ambiguous. The J call may be in error: the DNA end matches TRBJ2-7 better. Germline V gene sequence: CDR1 SGHDT, CDR2 YYEEEE. The CDR3 runs to 15 residues. CDR3 in DNA: TGTGCCAGCAGCTTATCCGAATTTCAAGGGCACGAGCAGTACTTC. It is translated as CASSLSEFQGHEQYF.

This clone was detected only once. The chain couples TRBV4-2 to TRBJ2-1; 7 bases align to TRBD2. Germline V CDR1 and CDR2: LGHNA, YNFKEQ. V dropped 1 base and J dropped 0; count of bases not matched to a gene: 0. The CDR3 consists of 15 residues. The CDR3 protein is CASSQVAGSYNEQFF. CDR3 DNA sequence: TGTGCCAGCAGCCAAGTAGCGGGCTCCTACAATGAGCAGTTCTTC.

The chain carries TRBV27 and TRBJ2-1; TRBD2 aligns across 7 bases. CDR3 length: 13 amino acids. CDR1 MNHEY and CDR2 SMNVEV come from the germline V gene (reference sequence). The V gene end was trimmed by 7 bases and the J gene end by 7 bases; junction bases not matched to a gene: 7. The chain's CDR3 is CASTIAGGNEQFF. CDR3 DNA: TGTGCCAGCACCATAGCGGGTGGGAATGAGCAGTTCTTC.

The chain couples TRBV11-2 to TRBJ1-2; D unresolved. The CDR3 spans 13 residues. Trimming took 1 base from V and 2 from J, leaving 5 bases between them. Germline CDR1 and CDR2: SGHAT and FQNNGV. DNA for the CDR3: TGTGCCAGCAGCTTAGGGATCAACTATGGCTACACCTTC. Its protein is CASSLGINYGYTF.

The V and J genes are TRBV9 and TRBJ2-5; 10 bases fit TRBD2. This CDR3 has 17 residues. Germline CDR1 SGDLS, CDR2 YYNGEE. V lost 0 bases, J lost 4 bases, and 9 bases stayed unmatched. The DNA of the CDR3 is TGTGCCAGCAGCGTAGGTGGTAGCGGGAGGTGGCGAGAGACCCAGTACTTC. The encoded protein is CASSVGGSGRWRETQYF.

The V and J genes are TRBV11-2 and TRBJ1-4; 9 bases fit TRBD1. CDR3 size: 16 residues. V lost 5 bases and J lost 9; bases outside the gene matches: 13. Germline V gene lookup returns CDR1 SGHAT and CDR2 FQNNGV. CDR3 sequence: CASSPRTEGQGQKLFF. The CDR3 DNA follows: TGTGCCAGCAGCCCAAGGACGGAGGGACAGGGTCAAAAACTGTTTTTT.

The V call is TRBV18, the J call TRBJ2-7; no reliable D call. The CDR3 spans 12 residues. Germline V gives CDR1 KGHSH, CDR2 LQKENI. The V and J ends lost 2 bases and 4 bases respectively, with 6 bases between them. The CDR3 nucleotides read TGTGCCAGCTCACCAGAGAGGTACGAGCAGTACTTC. Residues: CASSPERYEQYF.

The rearrangement links TRBV30 to TRBJ2-1; possibly TRBD1 or TRBD2 for D (6 bases each). With 3 bases removed from V and 12 bases from J, the gap between germline ends came to 33 bases. Germline V gives CDR1 GTSNPN, CDR2 SVGIG (reference sequence). The CDR3 totals 18 residues. CDR3 sequence reads: CAWRKEGIFEGGFQGQFF. The CDR3 region has the DNA TGTGCCTGGAGGAAGGAGGGGATTTTTGAAGGGGGATTTCAAGGGCAGTTCTTC.

The chain links TRBV5-1 to TRBJ2-1; 12 bases line up with TRBD2. The length of the CDR3 is 15 residues. Germline V gene sequence: CDR1 SGHRS, CDR2 YFSETQ. Trimming cost V 5 bases and J 7 bases; bases outside gene matches: 7. In DNA form, the CDR3 reads TGCGCCAGCAGTCCCAGGACTAGCGGGATGAATGAGCAGTTCTTC. This encodes CASSPRTSGMNEQFF. Using reference TRBV5-1 and TRBJ2-1 for the parts outside the CDR3, the full variable domain is KAGVTQTPRYLIKTRGQQVTLSCSPISGHRSVSWYQQTPGQGLQFLFEYFSETQRNKGNFPGRFSGRQFSNSRSEMNVSTLELGDSALYLCASSPRTSGMNEQFFGPGTRLTVL.

The rearrangement links TRBV27 to TRBJ1-2; no clear D gene. This CDR3 spans 15 amino acids. CDR1 is MNHEY and CDR2 is SMNVEV in the germline V gene (reference sequence). V lost 4 bases and J lost 4, with 16 bases in between. The CDR3 DNA is TGTGCCAGCAGTTCGCTTGGTCCGATTTTCTATGGCTACACCTTC. As protein: CASSSLGPIFYGYTF.

The V gene is TRBV30, the J gene TRBJ1-5; 10 nucleotides align to TRBD1. Germline loops: CDR1 GTSNPN, CDR2 SVGIG (reference sequence). This CDR3 spans 19 amino acids. The V segment lost 0 bases and the J segment 6 bases; nucleotides outside the gene matches: 17. As DNA, the CDR3 is TGTGCCTGGAGTGTACACTCCCGAGACAGGGGGCTTAGGGGTCAGCCCCAGCATTTT. This translates into CAWSVHSRDRGLRGQPQHF.

J is TRBJ2-1 and V is TRBV7-8; 7 bases map to TRBD2. J was trimmed by 3 bases and V by 5 bases; bases with no gene match: 7. The CDR3 totals 15 residues. CDR1 is SGHVS and CDR2 is FQNEAQ in the germline V gene. CDR3 in amino acids: CASSPLTSYYNEQFF. CDR3 DNA sequence: TGTGCCAGCAGCCCCTTGACTAGCTACTACAATGAGCAGTTCTTC.

The rearrangement joins TRBV10-2 to TRBJ1-3, with D hard to call. Trimming shortened V by 8 bases and J by 0 bases, and 11 bases separated the two germline ends. This CDR3 has 14 amino acids. Germline V gene lookup returns CDR1 WSHSY and CDR2 SAAADI. This CDR3 reads CASGVGASGNTIYF. The CDR3 DNA sequence: TGCGCCAGCGGGGTAGGAGCCTCTGGAAACACCATATATTTT.